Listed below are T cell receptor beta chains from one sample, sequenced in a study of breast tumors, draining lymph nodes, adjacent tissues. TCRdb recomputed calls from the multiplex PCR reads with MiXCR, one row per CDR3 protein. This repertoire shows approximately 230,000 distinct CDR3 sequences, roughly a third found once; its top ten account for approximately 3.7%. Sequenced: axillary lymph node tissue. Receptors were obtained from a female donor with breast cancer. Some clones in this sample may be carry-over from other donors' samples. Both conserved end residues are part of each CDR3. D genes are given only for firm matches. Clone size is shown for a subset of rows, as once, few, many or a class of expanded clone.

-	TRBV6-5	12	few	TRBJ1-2	CASYSRDYGYTF	TGTGCCAGCTACTCGCGGGATTATGGCTACACCTTC
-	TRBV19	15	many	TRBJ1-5	CASKKVSDQNQPQHF	TGTGCCAGTAAGAAGGTTAGCGACCAAAATCAGCCCCAGCATTTT
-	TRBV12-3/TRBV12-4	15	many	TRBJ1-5	CASSLAGMGNQPQHF	TGTGCCAGCAGTTTAGCCGGCATGGGCAATCAGCCCCAGCATTTT
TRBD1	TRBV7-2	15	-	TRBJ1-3	CASSPPGTAGNTIYF	TGTGCCAGCAGCCCCCCGGGGACAGCTGGAAACACCATATATTTT
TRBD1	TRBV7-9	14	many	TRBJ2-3	CASSRGQVTDTQYF	TGTGCCAGCAGCCGGGGACAGGTCACTGATACGCAGTATTTT
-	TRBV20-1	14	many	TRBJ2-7	CSARLSRGGTEQYF	TGCAGTGCTAGACTTTCAAGGGGGGGGACCGAGCAGTACTTC
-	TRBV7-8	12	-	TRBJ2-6	CARRTGANVLTF	TGTGCCAGGCGAACTGGGGCCAACGTCCTGACTTTC
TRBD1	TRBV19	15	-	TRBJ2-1	CASSTGQGTYNEQFF	TGTGCCAGTAGTACCGGACAGGGGACATACAATGAGCAGTTCTTC
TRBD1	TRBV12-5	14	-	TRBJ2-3	CASGMGQAYNEQYF	TGTGCTAGTGGTATGGGACAGGCCTACAATGAGCAGTATTTT
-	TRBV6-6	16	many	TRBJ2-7	CASSHSNAGDGYEQYF	TGTGCCAGCAGTCACTCGAACGCAGGGGATGGCTACGAGCAGTACTTC
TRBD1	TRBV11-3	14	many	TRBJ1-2	CASSAYRGTYGYTF	TGTGCCAGCAGCGCCTACAGGGGAACCTATGGCTACACCTTC
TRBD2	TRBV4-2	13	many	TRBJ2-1	CASSQEAGNEQFF	TGTGCCAGCAGCCAAGAAGCGGGAAATGAGCAGTTCTTC
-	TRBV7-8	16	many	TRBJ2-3	CASSPRRGLSTDTQYF	TGTGCCAGCAGCCCCAGGAGGGGACTCAGCACAGATACGCAGTATTTT
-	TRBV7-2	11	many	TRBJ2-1	CASVTGNEQFF	TGTGCCAGCGTTACCGGCAATGAGCAGTTCTTC
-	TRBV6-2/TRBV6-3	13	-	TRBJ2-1	CASRIQGSDEQFF	TGTGCCAGCAGGATACAGGGTAGTGATGAGCAGTTCTTC
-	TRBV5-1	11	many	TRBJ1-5	CASSTNQPQHF	TGCGCCAGCAGCACGAATCAGCCCCAGCATTTT
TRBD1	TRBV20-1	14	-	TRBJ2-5	CSARDRDRVKTQYF	TGCAGTGCTAGAGATCGGGACAGGGTGAAGACCCAGTACTTC
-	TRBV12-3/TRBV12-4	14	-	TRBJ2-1	CASSPGPGRDEQFF	TGTGCCAGCAGTCCGGGACCAGGCCGTGATGAGCAGTTCTTC
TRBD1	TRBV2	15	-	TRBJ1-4	CASSDLGQGGEKLFF	TGTGCCAGCAGTGATTTGGGACAGGGCGGTGAAAAACTGTTTTTT
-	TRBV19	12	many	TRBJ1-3	CASSMSGNTIYF	TGTGCCAGTAGTATGTCTGGAAACACCATATATTTT
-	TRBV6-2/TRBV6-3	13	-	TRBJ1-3	CASSPRDFNTIYF	TGTGCCAGCAGTCCCCGGGACTTTAACACCATATATTTT
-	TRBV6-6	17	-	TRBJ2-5	CASSSATGRGFDQPQYF	TGTGCCAGCAGTTCTGCGACAGGGAGGGGGTTCGATCAGCCCCAGTACTTC
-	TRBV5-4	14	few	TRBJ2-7	CASSRDPGGHEQYF	TGTGCCAGCAGCCGTGACCCTGGGGGCCACGAGCAGTACTTC
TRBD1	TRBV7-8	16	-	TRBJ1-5	CASSPLGDRRNQPQHF	TGTGCCAGCAGCCCACTAGGGGACAGACGCAATCAGCCCCAGCATTTT
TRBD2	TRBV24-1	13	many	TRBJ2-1	CATRASGGDEQFF	TGTGCCACCCGTGCTAGCGGGGGCGATGAGCAGTTCTTC
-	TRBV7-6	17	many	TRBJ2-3	CASSLHASASSTDTQYF	TGTGCCAGCAGCTTACATGCTAGCGCCTCTAGCACAGATACGCAGTATTTT
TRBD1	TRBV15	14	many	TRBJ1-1	CATSRDHRGAEAFF	TGTGCCACCAGCAGAGATCACAGGGGAGCTGAAGCTTTCTTT
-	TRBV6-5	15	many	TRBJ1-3	CASSPLPPQENTIYF	TGTGCCAGCAGCCCACTGCCCCCACAGGAAAACACCATATATTTT
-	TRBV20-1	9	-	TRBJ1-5	CSARGPQHF	TGCAGTGCTAGAGGCCCCCAGCATTTT
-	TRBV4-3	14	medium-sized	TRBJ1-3	CASSQDPGGNTIYF	TGCGCCAGCAGCCAAGACCCAGGGGGAAACACCATATATTTT
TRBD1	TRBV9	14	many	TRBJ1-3	CASSVTGVGNTIYF	TGTGCCAGCAGCGTTACAGGGGTCGGAAACACCATATATTTT
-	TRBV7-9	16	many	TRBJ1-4	CASSSTEHRRAEKLFF	TGTGCCAGCAGCTCCACTGAACACCGCCGGGCTGAAAAACTGTTTTTT
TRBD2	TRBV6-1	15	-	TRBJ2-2	CASSRLAGAIGELFF	TGTGCCAGCAGCCGACTAGCGGGAGCCATCGGGGAGCTGTTTTTT
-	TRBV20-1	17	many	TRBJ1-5	CSARDSDRFAGNQPQHF	TGCAGTGCTAGAGACTCAGACAGGTTCGCGGGCAATCAGCCCCAGCATTTT
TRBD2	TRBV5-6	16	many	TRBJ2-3	CASSLLGGGATDTQYF	TGTGCCAGCAGCTTGCTCGGCGGGGGGGCCACAGATACGCAGTATTTT
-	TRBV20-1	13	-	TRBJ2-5	CSAREGSGETQYF	TGCAGTGCTAGAGAGGGGAGCGGGGAGACCCAGTACTTC
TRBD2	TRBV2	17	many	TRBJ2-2	CASRTSGSRMDTGELFF	TGTGCCAGCAGGACTAGCGGGAGTAGGATGGACACCGGGGAGCTGTTTTTT
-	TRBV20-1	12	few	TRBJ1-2	CSARDIRQGNTF	TGCAGTGCTAGAGACATACGGCAGGGAAACACCTTC
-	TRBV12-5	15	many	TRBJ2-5	CASGLRQAEGETQYF	TGTGCTAGTGGTTTGAGGCAAGCCGAGGGAGAGACCCAGTACTTC
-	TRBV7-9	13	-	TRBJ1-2	CASSLALATAHTF	TGTGCCAGCAGCTTAGCATTAGCGACAGCTCATACCTTC
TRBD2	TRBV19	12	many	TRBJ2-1	CASSIISGGQLF	TGTGCCAGTAGTATAATTTCGGGAGGGCAGCTCTTC
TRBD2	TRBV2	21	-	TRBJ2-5	CASRHELFGTSGRGAQETQYF	TGTGCCAGCAGACATGAGCTGTTCGGGACTAGCGGGAGAGGGGCCCAAGAGACCCAGTACTTC
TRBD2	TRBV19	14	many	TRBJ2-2	CASRGLADLGELFF	TGTGCCAGTAGGGGACTAGCGGATCTCGGGGAGCTGTTTTTT
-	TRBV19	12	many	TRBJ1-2	CASSVADYGYTF	TGTGCCAGTAGTGTCGCGGACTATGGCTACACCTTC
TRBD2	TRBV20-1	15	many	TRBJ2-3	CSALGRGGGTDTQYF	TGCAGTGCCCTGGGGAGGGGCGGAGGCACAGATACGCAGTATTTT
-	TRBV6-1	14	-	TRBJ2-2	CANSGGTFTGELFF	TGTGCCAACAGTGGGGGGACTTTCACCGGGGAGCTGTTTTTT
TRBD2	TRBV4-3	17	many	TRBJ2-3	CASSQDSSGGAEDTQYF	TGCGCCAGCAGCCAAGATTCAAGCGGGGGGGCCGAAGATACGCAGTATTTT
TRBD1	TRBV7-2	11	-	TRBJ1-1	CATGRGLEAFF	TGTGCCACTGGCAGGGGGCTCGAAGCTTTCTTT
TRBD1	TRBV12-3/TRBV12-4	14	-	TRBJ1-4	CASRPGTGGEKLFF	TGTGCCAGCAGACCCGGGACAGGGGGCGAAAAACTGTTTTTT
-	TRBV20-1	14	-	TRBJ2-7	CSARDGGGPYEQYF	TGCAGTGCTAGAGATGGGGGCGGGCCCTATGAGCAGTACTTC